These 30 T cell receptor beta chains originate from one sample sequenced in a study of cytomegalovirus exposure and HLA in healthy donors. Researchers ran the PCR with 60 Vbeta and 13 Jbeta primers. Using immunoSEQ multiplex PCR, the repertoire was profiled, and TCRdb retains in-frame clones only, with some absent. This table holds 150,000 to 200,000 clones, roughly 87% found once. The specimen was PBMCs. The receptors derive from a woman aged 45-65 years in good health and CMV-seronegative.

The chain links TRBV7-9 to TRBJ2-1; 7 bases match TRBD2. The CDR3 is made up of 15 amino acids. V lost 5 bases, J lost 3 bases, and 7 bases stayed unmatched. In germline, CDR1 is SEHNR, CDR2 FQNEAQ (reference sequence). CDR3 sequence reads: CASSPVSGIYNEQFF. For the CDR3, the DNA is TGTGCCAGCAGCCCCGTCAGCGGGATCTACAATGAGCAGTTCTTC.

The chain is built from TRBV6-1 and TRBJ1-4; 9 nucleotides agree with TRBD1. Looked up from germline, CDR1 is MNHNS and CDR2 is SASEGT. The ends lost 5 bases at V and 5 bases at J; junction bases unmatched: 6. The CDR3 length is 15 residues. The CDR3 here is CASSIGDRVNEKLFF. The CDR3 DNA is TGTGCCAGCAGTATAGGGGACAGGGTGAATGAAAAACTGTTTTTT.

This rearrangement joins TRBV18 to TRBJ2-5; D remains unclear. CDR1 and CDR2 from the germline V gene are KGHSH and LQKENI. With 3 bases removed from V and 1 base from J, the gap between germline ends came to 15 bases. The CDR3 loop spans 16 amino acids. CDR3 sequence reads: CASSPLTNPVQETQYF. The CDR3 region has the DNA TGTGCCAGCTCACCTCTAACCAACCCGGTCCAAGAGACCCAGTACTTC.

This chain connects TRBV7-2 to TRBJ2-5; TRBD2 aligns across 11 bases. Germline CDR1 SGHTA, CDR2 FQGNSA. V shed 3 bases and J 4 bases; nucleotides not matched to a gene: 1. This CDR3 is 14 amino acids long. The CDR3 coding sequence is TGTGCCAGCAGCTTGGGACTAGCGGTAGAGACCCAGTACTTC. Residues: CASSLGLAVETQYF.

CDR3 sequence (DNA): TGTGCCAGTAGTATAGTCGGTAGCGAAGAGACCCAGTACTTC. Translated, it gives CASSIVGSEETQYF. J is TRBJ2-5 and V is TRBV19; weak D call: TRBD2 (5 bases). The CDR3 is made up of 14 amino acids. V lost 1 base and J 3 bases, leaving 9 bases between the germline ends. Germline assignment: CDR1 LNHDA and CDR2 SQIVND (reference sequence).

The chain couples TRBV19 to TRBJ1-2; 12 bases agree with TRBD1. Germline lookup yields CDR1 LNHDA and CDR2 SQIVND (reference sequence). There are 13 residues in the CDR3. The V gene end was trimmed by 9 bases and the J gene end by 7 bases; junction bases not matched to a gene: 6. CDR3 amino acids: CASGDRGLPGYTF. The CDR3, as DNA: TGTGCCAGCGGGGACAGGGGGCTCCCTGGCTACACCTTC.

The J gene is TRBJ2-2, the V gene TRBV12-5; D perhaps matches TRBD1 (6 bases). Germline V gives CDR1 LGHNT, CDR2 FRNRAP. This CDR3 region has 15 residues. With 3 bases removed from V and 7 bases from J, the gap between germline ends came to 15 bases. The CDR3 DNA is TGTGCTAGTGGTTTTCAGGGGATTGAAATCGGGGAGCTGTTTTTT. Protein product: CASGFQGIEIGELFF.

The chain combines TRBV18 with TRBJ2-7, with D possibly being TRBD1 (5 bases). Germline lookup yields CDR1 KGHSH and CDR2 LQKENI. Trimming removed 8 bases at V and 5 bases at J, with 16 bases between. The CDR3 length is 13 residues. The chain's CDR3 is CASGRSLGDEQYF. CDR3 in DNA: TGTGCCAGCGGACGGAGCCTAGGGGACGAGCAGTACTTC.

This chain uses TRBV5-1 with TRBJ2-1; D possibly corresponds to TRBD1 (5 bases). The CDR3 covers 14 residues. V was clipped by 3 bases and J by 0 bases, with 7 bases between them. Per germline, CDR1 SGHRS and CDR2 YFSETQ. CDR3 region: CASSSQGSYNEQFF. The CDR3 DNA reads as TGCGCCAGCAGCTCGCAGGGCTCCTACAATGAGCAGTTCTTC.

The rearrangement links TRBV30 to TRBJ1-2; D is perhaps TRBD1 (5 bases). The CDR3 length is 15 residues. Trimming removed 3 bases at V and 7 bases at J, with 21 bases between. Germline V CDR1 and CDR2: GTSNPN, SVGIG (reference sequence). The CDR3 DNA reads as TGTGCCTGGAGCGCCCCCGTCAGGGCTTATTTTGGCTACACCTTC. It translates to CAWSAPVRAYFGYTF.

This sequence joins TRBV7-9 and TRBJ1-3; TRBD1 aligns across 10 bases. V lost 3 bases and J lost 2; bases outside the gene matches: 4. Looked up from germline, CDR1 is SEHNR and CDR2 is FQNEAQ (reference sequence). There are 16 residues in the CDR3. In DNA form, the CDR3 reads TGTGCCAGCAGCTTCAGCGGGACAGGGGCTGGAAACACCATATATTTT. Translated, it gives CASSFSGTGAGNTIYF.

This clone was seen a single time. The V and J genes are TRBV19 and TRBJ1-2; tentatively, D is TRBD1 (5 bases). CDR3 length: 14 residues. Trimming shortened V by 2 bases and J by 7 bases, and 14 bases separated the two germline ends. Looked up from germline, CDR1 is LNHDA and CDR2 is SQIVND (reference sequence). The CDR3 loop reads CASSIYGTFGGYTF. CDR3 nucleotides: TGTGCCAGTAGTATATACGGGACTTTTGGTGGCTACACCTTC.

The rearrangement links TRBV7-6 to TRBJ1-3; the match to TRBD1 covers 8 bases. This CDR3 is built from 17 residues. Trimming removed 5 bases from V and 0 bases from J; junction bases left unmatched: 9. In germline, CDR1 is SGHVS, CDR2 FNYEAQ. The chain's CDR3 is CASSPQDRALSGNTIYF. The DNA of the CDR3 is TGTGCCAGCAGCCCGCAGGACAGGGCCCTCTCTGGAAACACCATATATTTT.

The count of this clone is one. V is TRBV10-3 and J is TRBJ2-5; 15 positions match TRBD2. Germline assignment: CDR1 ENHRY and CDR2 SYGVKD. The junction had 2 bases not matched to a gene; V was cut back by 4 bases and J by 2 bases. CDR3 length equals 16 residues. The CDR3 spells CAISGGTSGRQETQYF. The CDR3 DNA reads TGTGCCATCAGTGGGGGGACTAGCGGGAGGCAAGAGACCCAGTACTTC.

The chain carries TRBV6-5 and TRBJ2-3, with 7 bases aligning to TRBD2. Germline loops: CDR1 MNHEY, CDR2 SVGAGI. CDR3 length: 14 residues. J gave up 3 bases and V 2 bases, and 2 bases lay outside the gene matches. Here the CDR3 reads CASSYGGGTDTQYF. CDR3 nucleotide sequence: TGTGCCAGCAGTTACGGGGGAGGGACAGATACGCAGTATTTT.

The genes are TRBV10-1 and TRBJ2-1, with 14 bases aligning to TRBD2. CDR1 is WNHNN and CDR2 is SYGVQD in the germline V gene (reference sequence). The junction had 4 bases not matched to a gene; V was cut back by 4 bases and J by 2 bases. The CDR3 length is 17 residues. The CDR3 DNA follows: TGCGCCAGCAGTGCGACTAGCGGGAGGGGAGCCTACAATGAGCAGTTCTTC. It codes for CASSATSGRGAYNEQFF.

The chain couples TRBV28 to TRBJ2-5, with 7 bases matching TRBD1. Germline V gene sequence: CDR1 MDHEN, CDR2 SYDVKM. CDR3 size: 14 residues. J gave up 2 bases and V 6 bases, and 6 bases lay outside the gene matches. The CDR3 DNA is TGTGCCAGCAGCCGACCGGGACAGCAAGAGACCCAGTACTTC. As protein: CASSRPGQQETQYF.

This clone was counted between two and nine times. The V gene is TRBV9, the J gene TRBJ2-2; D is unclear. This CDR3 has 15 residues. From germline, CDR1 is SGDLS and CDR2 YYNGEE. V dropped 3 bases and J dropped 1 base, with 10 bases sitting between them. The CDR3 DNA follows: TGTGCCAGCAGCGCCCGTACGGGGAACACCGGGGAGCTGTTTTTT. It encodes CASSARTGNTGELFF.

This sequence joins TRBV11-2 and TRBJ2-3; a possible D gene is TRBD2 (5 bases). The V and J ends lost 5 bases and 5 bases respectively, with 17 bases between them. The CDR3 sequence is 15 residues long. The germline gives CDR1 SGHAT, CDR2 FQNNGV. In DNA, the CDR3 is TGTGCCAGCAGCCCAGGTGCGGGCGCGGGAGATACGCAGTATTTT. Translation gives CASSPGAGAGDTQYF.

The gene calls are TRBV5-1 and TRBJ1-4, with unresolved D. The CDR3 is made up of 16 amino acids. CDR1 is SGHRS, CDR2 YFSETQ, per germline. V gave up 4 bases and J gave up 0 bases, with 13 bases separating them. In nucleotides, the CDR3 is TGCGCCAGCAGCCTAGCCAGGAGGCCAACTAATGAAAAACTGTTTTTT. This codes for CASSLARRPTNEKLFF.

The chain links TRBV28 to TRBJ1-5; D gene uncertain. Trimming removed 8 bases at V and 2 bases at J, with 13 bases between. The CDR3 is 14 amino acids. Germline V gene lookup returns CDR1 MDHEN and CDR2 SYDVKM. This CDR3 is CASYSPGGNQPQHF. DNA of the CDR3: TGTGCCAGCTACTCCCCCGGGGGCAATCAGCCCCAGCATTTT. Full variable domain (missing parts from reference TRBV28 and TRBJ1-5): DVKVTQSSRYLVKRTGEKVFLECVQDMDHENMFWYRQDPGLGLRLIYFSYDVKMKEKGDIPEGYSVSREKKERFSLILESASTNQTSMYLCASYSPGGNQPQHFGDGTRLSIL.

The V gene is TRBV5-1, the J gene TRBJ1-1; maybe TRBD1 (6 bases). Germline values: CDR1 SGHRS, CDR2 YFSETQ. This CDR3 region has 14 residues. Trimming shortened V by 3 bases and J by 5 bases, and 14 bases separated the two germline ends. The CDR3 region is CASSYRGGGTEAFF. The CDR3 region has the DNA TGCGCCAGCAGCTATAGGGGAGGGGGGACTGAAGCTTTCTTT.

The J gene is TRBJ2-5, the V gene TRBV27; TRBD2 agrees at 12 bases. The end of the DNA fits TRBJ2-7 better, so the J call may be wrong. Looked up from germline, CDR1 is MNHEY and CDR2 is SMNVEV (reference sequence). The CDR3 sequence is 18 residues long. CDR3 residues: CASSLFGGLAGYRPEQYF. The CDR3 DNA is TGTGCCAGCAGTTTATTCGGGGGACTAGCGGGCTACAGGCCCGAGCAGTACTTC.

The CDR3 loop reads CASTNRGRGTNEKLFF. For the CDR3, the DNA is TGTGCCAGCACTAACAGGGGAAGGGGAACTAATGAAAAACTGTTTTTT. V usage is TRBV28 and J usage is TRBJ1-4, with 7 bases matching TRBD1. Germline trimming cut 7 bases from V and 1 base from J; bases unmatched to any gene: 9. CDR3 size: 16 residues. CDR1 is MDHEN, CDR2 SYDVKM, per germline.

This clone has a single count. The chain uses TRBV7-3 and TRBJ2-5; TRBD2 matches 8 bases. The J call may be incorrect, as the DNA end agrees better with TRBJ2-7. Germline V gives CDR1 SGHTA, CDR2 FQGTGA. This CDR3 has 13 amino acids. DNA for the CDR3: TGTGCCAGCAGCCCCGGGACTAGTGCCGAGCAGTACTTC. Protein sequence: CASSPGTSAEQYF.

V gene TRBV9 combines with J gene TRBJ2-1; D gene uncertain. Germline CDR1 SGDLS, CDR2 YYNGEE. The CDR3 covers 13 residues. Trimming left V 0 bases short and J 5 bases short, with 6 bases between. CDR3 nucleotides: TGTGCCAGCAGCGTAGCTCCCCACAATGAGCAGTTCTTC. Protein sequence: CASSVAPHNEQFF. Based on the CDR3 plus reference TRBV9 and TRBJ2-1, the full variable domain is DSGVTQTPKHLITATGQRVTLRCSPRSGDLSVYWYQQSLDQGLQFLIQYYNGEERAKGNILERFSAQQFPDLHSELNLSSLELGDSALYFCASSVAPHNEQFFGPGTRLTVL.

In its sample, this clone was seen once. As DNA, the CDR3 is TGTGCCAGCAGCTTAGCGGCAGCTAGCGGGAGTTCCTACGAGCAGTACTTC. This encodes CASSLAAASGSSYEQYF. The chain couples TRBV7-6 to TRBJ2-7, with TRBD2 identical over 10 bases. The V gene end was trimmed by 0 bases and the J gene end by 1 base; junction bases not matched to a gene: 6. Per the germline V gene, CDR1 is SGHVS and CDR2 is FNYEAQ. This CDR3 comprises 17 residues.

This chain connects TRBV28 to TRBJ2-7; 8 nucleotides agree with TRBD1. CDR3 length equals 13 residues. V trimming: 7 bases; J trimming: 5 bases; junction bases outside the gene matches: 7. The germline V gene encodes CDR1 MDHEN and CDR2 SYDVKM. The CDR3 loop reads CASTGQGYDEQYF. The CDR3 bases are TGTGCCAGCACCGGACAGGGTTACGACGAGCAGTACTTC. The full variable domain, in which reference TRBV28 and TRBJ2-7 provide the parts outside the CDR3, is DVKVTQSSRYLVKRTGEKVFLECVQDMDHENMFWYRQDPGLGLRLIYFSYDVKMKEKGDIPEGYSVSREKKERFSLILESASTNQTSMYLCASTGQGYDEQYFGPGTRLTVT.

V gene TRBV9 combines with J gene TRBJ2-1; tentatively, D is TRBD2 (6 bases). CDR3 size: 16 residues. Trimming stripped 3 bases from V and 8 bases from J, with 21 bases between. CDR1 is SGDLS and CDR2 is YYNGEE in the germline V gene. The CDR3 protein is CASSERTGTLRDEQFF. CDR3 nucleotide sequence: TGTGCCAGCAGCGAAAGAACCGGGACTCTTCGCGATGAGCAGTTCTTC.

The V and J genes are TRBV5-5 and TRBJ2-1; weak D call: TRBD2 (6 bases). Germline V gives CDR1 SGHKS, CDR2 YYEKEE (reference sequence). With 1 base removed from V and 0 bases from J, the gap between germline ends came to 11 bases. The CDR3 totals 16 residues. CDR3: CASSLSPSDSYNEQFF. The DNA for the CDR3 is TGTGCCAGCAGCTTGAGTCCTAGCGACTCCTACAATGAGCAGTTCTTC.